A selection of T cell receptor beta chains follows, all from one sample in a study of PD-1 blockade in classical Hodgkin lymphoma. Produced via immunoSEQ multiplex PCR; TCRdb's table is partial and in-frame only. The data show around 40,000 clones, over 60% seen once. The sample here was peripheral blood mononuclear cells (PBMCs), taken at baseline. The receptor source for this set is a human donor with classical Hodgkin lymphoma. Both conserved end residues are trimmed from each CDR3. D genes are given only for firm matches. The size entry is marked missing in some rows and otherwise reads once, few, many or a size class.

V gene: TRBV7-9
D gene: -
J gene: TRBJ2-1
clone size: -
CDR3 protein: ASSLRDHNYNEQF

V gene: TRBV6-6
D gene: -
J gene: TRBJ2-7
clone size: -
CDR3 protein: ASSRGTTYEQY

V gene: TRBV5-6
D gene: -
J gene: TRBJ2-2
clone size: -
CDR3 protein: ASSLVLGDGELF

V gene: TRBV2
D gene: -
J gene: TRBJ1-5
clone size: -
CDR3 protein: ASSPDTSNQPQH

V gene: TRBV2
D gene: -
J gene: TRBJ2-7
clone size: few
CDR3 protein: ASSDLGAQGEQY

V gene: TRBV30
D gene: TRBD2
J gene: TRBJ2-2
clone size: -
CDR3 protein: AWSPRQLATNTGELF

V gene: TRBV13
D gene: -
J gene: TRBJ2-1
clone size: many
CDR3 protein: ASRDFSGSPSSYNEQF

V gene: TRBV5-4
D gene: -
J gene: TRBJ2-7
clone size: -
CDR3 protein: ASSLYRDSEQY

V gene: TRBV7-9
D gene: TRBD2
J gene: TRBJ2-1
clone size: -
CDR3 protein: ASSFWRGSSYNEQF

V gene: TRBV28
D gene: TRBD1
J gene: TRBJ2-7
clone size: -
CDR3 protein: ASRSGTVYEQY

V gene: TRBV28
D gene: -
J gene: TRBJ1-2
clone size: -
CDR3 protein: ASRLRPSLRGNYGYT

V gene: TRBV5-1
D gene: TRBD2
J gene: TRBJ2-7
clone size: many
CDR3 protein: ASSLWTSGSRYEQY

V gene: TRBV6-5
D gene: -
J gene: TRBJ1-1
clone size: -
CDR3 protein: ASSYWGGAANTEAF

V gene: TRBV9
D gene: TRBD2
J gene: TRBJ2-3
clone size: -
CDR3 protein: ASSVAQGPGLAGGVDTQY

V gene: TRBV6-1
D gene: TRBD1
J gene: TRBJ2-7
clone size: -
CDR3 protein: ASSEEAGGAGEQY

V gene: TRBV11-3
D gene: -
J gene: TRBJ2-7
clone size: -
CDR3 protein: ASSLLGPSEQY

V gene: TRBV5-1
D gene: TRBD2
J gene: TRBJ2-5
clone size: -
CDR3 protein: ASSLAAGVETQY

V gene: TRBV5-4
D gene: -
J gene: TRBJ2-5
clone size: -
CDR3 protein: ASSSPPSQETQY

V gene: TRBV11-3
D gene: -
J gene: TRBJ2-1
clone size: -
CDR3 protein: ASSPGGSSYNEQF

V gene: TRBV12-2
D gene: -
J gene: TRBJ1-1
clone size: -
CDR3 protein: ASRLDRDSKMNTEAF

V gene: TRBV7-2
D gene: -
J gene: TRBJ1-1
clone size: -
CDR3 protein: ASSPTPIPNMKAF

V gene: TRBV2
D gene: TRBD1
J gene: TRBJ1-3
clone size: -
CDR3 protein: ASRPDRGFGNTIY

V gene: TRBV9
D gene: -
J gene: TRBJ2-7
clone size: -
CDR3 protein: ASSVGPSSYEQY

V gene: TRBV28
D gene: -
J gene: TRBJ2-5
clone size: -
CDR3 protein: ASSFLRKGRETQY

V gene: TRBV27
D gene: -
J gene: TRBJ2-7
clone size: -
CDR3 protein: ASSTPGLSEQY

V gene: TRBV15
D gene: -
J gene: TRBJ1-2
clone size: -
CDR3 protein: ATSREGRGYGYT

V gene: TRBV7-8
D gene: -
J gene: TRBJ2-5
clone size: -
CDR3 protein: ASSLGSRETQY

V gene: TRBV5-1
D gene: TRBD1
J gene: TRBJ2-7
clone size: few
CDR3 protein: ASSLGTGGYEQY

V gene: TRBV19
D gene: -
J gene: TRBJ1-2
clone size: once
CDR3 protein: ASSIGSGERGYT

V gene: TRBV7-8
D gene: -
J gene: TRBJ2-2
clone size: -
CDR3 protein: ASSLNSRINTGELF

V gene: TRBV19
D gene: -
J gene: TRBJ1-1
clone size: -
CDR3 protein: ASSPTGRPSNTEAF

V gene: TRBV5-1
D gene: TRBD1
J gene: TRBJ1-2
clone size: -
CDR3 protein: ASSWGQGDDGYT

V gene: TRBV9
D gene: TRBD1
J gene: TRBJ2-7
clone size: -
CDR3 protein: ASSLETGPYEQY

V gene: TRBV11-2
D gene: TRBD1
J gene: TRBJ2-7
clone size: -
CDR3 protein: ASSLGTGGSYEQY

V gene: TRBV6-6
D gene: -
J gene: TRBJ2-7
clone size: -
CDR3 protein: ASSYSAGFTYEQY

V gene: TRBV6-9
D gene: -
J gene: TRBJ2-3
clone size: -
CDR3 protein: ASREAGESTDTQY

V gene: TRBV7-2
D gene: -
J gene: TRBJ1-1
clone size: -
CDR3 protein: ASSLGSLNTEAF

V gene: TRBV18
D gene: -
J gene: TRBJ1-4
clone size: -
CDR3 protein: ASSLFSSHEKLF

V gene: TRBV11-3
D gene: -
J gene: TRBJ2-2
clone size: -
CDR3 protein: ASSPKLLTGELF

V gene: TRBV28
D gene: TRBD1
J gene: TRBJ2-7
clone size: -
CDR3 protein: ASSQGDRAYEQY

V gene: TRBV11-3
D gene: -
J gene: TRBJ2-3
clone size: -
CDR3 protein: ASSLGDTQY

V gene: TRBV7-4
D gene: -
J gene: TRBJ1-1
clone size: -
CDR3 protein: ASVSGTAEAF

V gene: TRBV5-1
D gene: -
J gene: TRBJ1-1
clone size: -
CDR3 protein: ASSMGGKQTEAF

V gene: TRBV6-5
D gene: -
J gene: TRBJ2-5
clone size: -
CDR3 protein: ASRPMTPKKETQY

V gene: TRBV5-6
D gene: -
J gene: TRBJ2-3
clone size: -
CDR3 protein: ASSSTTDYPDTQY

V gene: TRBV11-1
D gene: -
J gene: TRBJ2-7
clone size: -
CDR3 protein: ASSLSSAPYEQY

V gene: TRBV9
D gene: -
J gene: TRBJ2-1
clone size: few
CDR3 protein: ASSVVPHYNEQF

V gene: TRBV7-2
D gene: -
J gene: TRBJ2-7
clone size: -
CDR3 protein: ASSLALHYAYEQY

V gene: TRBV29-1
D gene: TRBD2
J gene: TRBJ2-3
clone size: -
CDR3 protein: SVAREGRGDTQY

V gene: TRBV6-5
D gene: TRBD1
J gene: TRBJ2-3
clone size: -
CDR3 protein: ASSYSGTGADTQY

V gene: TRBV7-2
D gene: -
J gene: TRBJ2-1
clone size: -
CDR3 protein: ASSWGLVVEQF

V gene: TRBV15
D gene: TRBD2
J gene: TRBJ2-3
clone size: -
CDR3 protein: ATSRAGLADPTDTQY

V gene: TRBV7-9
D gene: -
J gene: TRBJ2-4
clone size: -
CDR3 protein: ASSLGLELAKNIQY

V gene: TRBV15
D gene: -
J gene: TRBJ2-7
clone size: -
CDR3 protein: ATSREGSSYEQY

V gene: TRBV6-5
D gene: -
J gene: TRBJ1-5
clone size: many
CDR3 protein: ASSTGFGQPQH